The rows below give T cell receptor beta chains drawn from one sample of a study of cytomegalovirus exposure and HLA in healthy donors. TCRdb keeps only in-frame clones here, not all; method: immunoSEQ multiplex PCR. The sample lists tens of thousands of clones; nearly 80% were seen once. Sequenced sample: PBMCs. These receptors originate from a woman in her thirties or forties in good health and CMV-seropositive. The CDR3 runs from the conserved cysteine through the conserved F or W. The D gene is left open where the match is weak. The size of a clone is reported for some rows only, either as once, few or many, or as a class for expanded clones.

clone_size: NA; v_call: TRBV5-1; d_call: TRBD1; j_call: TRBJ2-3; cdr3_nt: TGCGCCAGCAGCTCGGACAGGGGGTCAGATACGCAGTATTTT; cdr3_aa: CASSSDRGSDTQYF
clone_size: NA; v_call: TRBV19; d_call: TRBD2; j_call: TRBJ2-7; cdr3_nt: TGTGCCAGTGGATCACTAGCGGGAAACAACGAGCAGTACTTC; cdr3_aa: CASGSLAGNNEQYF
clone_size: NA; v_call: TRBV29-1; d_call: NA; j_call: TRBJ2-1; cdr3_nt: TGCAGCGTTGAAGGACAGAGTTACAATGAGCAGTTCTTC; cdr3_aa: CSVEGQSYNEQFF
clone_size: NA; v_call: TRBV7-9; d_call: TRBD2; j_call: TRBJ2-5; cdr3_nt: TGTGCCAGCAGCCCCCCTCTAGCGGGAGTGGGAGAGACCCAGTACTTC; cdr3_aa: CASSPPLAGVGETQYF
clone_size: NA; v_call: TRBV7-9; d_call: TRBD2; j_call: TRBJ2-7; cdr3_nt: TGTGCCAGCAGCCCAGGGGCGGGAGGGCCTTTCTACGAGCAGTACTTC; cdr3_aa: CASSPGAGGPFYEQYF
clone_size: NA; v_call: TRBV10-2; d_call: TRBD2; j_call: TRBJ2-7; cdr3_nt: TGCGCCAGCAGTGAGGTGGGGGGGGAGAACTACGAGCAGTACTTC; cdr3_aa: CASSEVGGENYEQYF
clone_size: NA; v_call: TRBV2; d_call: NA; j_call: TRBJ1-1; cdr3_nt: TGTGCCAGCAGTTTAACCGGGGATTTCATGGGCACTGAAGCTTTCTTT; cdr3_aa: CASSLTGDFMGTEAFF
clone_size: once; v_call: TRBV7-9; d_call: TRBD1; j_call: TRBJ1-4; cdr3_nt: TGTTCCAGCAGCCTATGGTCCAACAGGGGGCCTGAAAAACTGTTTTTT; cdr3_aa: CSSSLWSNRGPEKLFF
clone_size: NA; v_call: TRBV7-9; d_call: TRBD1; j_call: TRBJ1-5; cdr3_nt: TGTGCCAGCAGCGACAGGGGCAATCAGCCCCAGCATTTT; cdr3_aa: CASSDRGNQPQHF
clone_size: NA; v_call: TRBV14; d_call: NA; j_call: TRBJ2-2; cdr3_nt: TGTGCCAGCAGCCAATTTGAGGATACGAACACCGGGGAGCTGTTTTTT; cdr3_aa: CASSQFEDTNTGELFF
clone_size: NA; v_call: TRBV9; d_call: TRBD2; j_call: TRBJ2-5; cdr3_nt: TGTGCCAGCAGCGCTAGCGGGAGCCTCCCGGGGGAGACCCAGTACTTC; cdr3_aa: CASSASGSLPGETQYF
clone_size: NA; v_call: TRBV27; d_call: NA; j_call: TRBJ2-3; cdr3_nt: TGTGCCAGCAGTTTATACAGTGCAGATACGCAGTATTTT; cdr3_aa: CASSLYSADTQYF
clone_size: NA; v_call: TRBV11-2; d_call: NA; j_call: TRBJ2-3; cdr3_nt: TGTGCCAGCAGCTTTCTTAGAGCAGATACGCAGTATTTT; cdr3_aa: CASSFLRADTQYF
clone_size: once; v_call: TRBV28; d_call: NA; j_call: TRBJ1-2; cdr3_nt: TGTGCCAGCATCGCCGGGGGGTACAGTATCGTCTATGGCTACACCTTC; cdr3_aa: CASIAGGYSIVYGYTF
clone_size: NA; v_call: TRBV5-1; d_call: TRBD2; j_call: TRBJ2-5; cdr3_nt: TGCGCCAGCAGCTACGGGATAGCGGGAGATCTGGAGACCCAGTACTTC; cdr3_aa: CASSYGIAGDLETQYF
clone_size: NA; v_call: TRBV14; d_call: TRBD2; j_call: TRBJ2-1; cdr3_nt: TGTGCCAGCAGCCAAGCGGCGGGAGGGTTTGAGCAGTTCTTC; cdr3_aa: CASSQAAGGFEQFF
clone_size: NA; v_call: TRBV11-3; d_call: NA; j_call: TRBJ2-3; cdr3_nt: TGTGCCAGCAGCTTAGGTAGCGATAGCACAGATACGCAGTATTTT; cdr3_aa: CASSLGSDSTDTQYF
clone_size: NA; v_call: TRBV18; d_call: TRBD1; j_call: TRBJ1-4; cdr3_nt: TGTGCCAGCTCACCTGTAAAGGACAGGGGGCGCGAAAAACTGTTTTTT; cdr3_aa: CASSPVKDRGREKLFF
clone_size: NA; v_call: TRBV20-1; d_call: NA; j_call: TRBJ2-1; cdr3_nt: TGCAGTGCTAGAGATAAGTTCTTC; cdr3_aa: CSARDKFF
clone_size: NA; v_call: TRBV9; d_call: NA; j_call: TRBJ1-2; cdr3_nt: TGTGCCAGCAGCGTACGGGGTAGCGGCTACACCTTC; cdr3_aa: CASSVRGSGYTF
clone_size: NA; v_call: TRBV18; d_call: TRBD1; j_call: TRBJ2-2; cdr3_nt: TGTGCCAGCTCACCGGTACAGGGGCCCGGGGAGCTGTTTTTT; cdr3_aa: CASSPVQGPGELFF
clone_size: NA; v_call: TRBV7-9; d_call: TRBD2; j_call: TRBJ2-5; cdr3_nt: TGTTCCAGCAGCTTATTCGTTAGCGGGGAGATGCAAGAGACCCAGTACTTC; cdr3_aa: CSSSLFVSGEMQETQYF
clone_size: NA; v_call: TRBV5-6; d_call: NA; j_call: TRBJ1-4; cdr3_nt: TGTGCCAGCAGCTTGTTTTCCAGGGGCAGAGAAAAACTGTTTTTT; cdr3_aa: CASSLFSRGREKLFF
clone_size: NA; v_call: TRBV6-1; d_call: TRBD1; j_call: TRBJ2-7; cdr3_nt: TGTGCCAGCAGTGCCGCACCGGGACAGTTTTCCTACGAGCAGTACTTC; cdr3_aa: CASSAAPGQFSYEQYF
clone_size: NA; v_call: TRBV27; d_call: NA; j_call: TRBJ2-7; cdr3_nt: TGTGCCAGTACAGCGGACTCCTACGAGCAGTACTTC; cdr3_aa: CASTADSYEQYF
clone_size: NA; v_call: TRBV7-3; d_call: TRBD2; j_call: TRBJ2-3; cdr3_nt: TGTGCCAGCAGCTTCCGGACTAGCGGGAGTACAGATACGCAGTATTTT; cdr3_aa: CASSFRTSGSTDTQYF
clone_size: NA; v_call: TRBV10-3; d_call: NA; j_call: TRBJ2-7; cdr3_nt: TGTGCCATCAGTGAGTCGATCACTGCTCCCTACGAGCAGTACTTC; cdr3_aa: CAISESITAPYEQYF
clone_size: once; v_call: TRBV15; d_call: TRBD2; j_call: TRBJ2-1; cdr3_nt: TGTGCCACCAGCCGAGGCCCCGGGAGGACGAGCTCCTACAATGAGCAGTTCTTC; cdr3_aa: CATSRGPGRTSSYNEQFF
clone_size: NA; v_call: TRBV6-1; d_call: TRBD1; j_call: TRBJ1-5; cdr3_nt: TGTGCCAGCAGTGAAGCGCAAAGACAGGGGGCATCTCAGCCCCAGCATTTT; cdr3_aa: CASSEAQRQGASQPQHF
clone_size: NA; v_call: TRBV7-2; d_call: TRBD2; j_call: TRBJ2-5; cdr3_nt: TGTGCCAGCAGCCCTCGCAGAGTAAGCGGGAGGGGGGAGACCCAGTACTTC; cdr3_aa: CASSPRRVSGRGETQYF
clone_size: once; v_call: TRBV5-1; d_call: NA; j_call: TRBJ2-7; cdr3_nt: TGCGCCAGCAGCACACAATCAAGGCCCAGCGGACACGAGCAGTACTTC; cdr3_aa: CASSTQSRPSGHEQYF
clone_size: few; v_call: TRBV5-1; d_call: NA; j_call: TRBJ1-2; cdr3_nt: TGCGCCAGCAGCCCCTCAGGGGCTGGTGGCTACACCTTC; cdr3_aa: CASSPSGAGGYTF
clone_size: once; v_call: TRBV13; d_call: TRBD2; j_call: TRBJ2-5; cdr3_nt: TGTGCCAGCAGCACAACTGGGGGGGGTTACCAAGAGACCCAGTACTTC; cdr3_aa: CASSTTGGGYQETQYF
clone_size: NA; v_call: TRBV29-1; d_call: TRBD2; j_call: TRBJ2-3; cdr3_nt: TGCAGCGTACGGACTAGCGGGCCTCCTTTTAGCACAGATACGCAGTATTTT; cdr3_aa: CSVRTSGPPFSTDTQYF
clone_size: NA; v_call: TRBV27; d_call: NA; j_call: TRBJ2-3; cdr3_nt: TGTGCCAGCATGGGGCTTCGCACAGATACGCAGTATTTT; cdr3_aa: CASMGLRTDTQYF
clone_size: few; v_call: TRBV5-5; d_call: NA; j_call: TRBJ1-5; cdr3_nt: TGTGCCAGCAGCTTGAATAAGGGAAGTCCCTCAGCGGCCCAGCATTTT; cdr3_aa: CASSLNKGSPSAAQHF
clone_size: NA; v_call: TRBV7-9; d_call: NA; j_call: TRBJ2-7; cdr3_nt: TGTTCCAGCAGCTTAGTCGCAGCGAGCTCCTACGAGCAGTACTTC; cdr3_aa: CSSSLVAASSYEQYF
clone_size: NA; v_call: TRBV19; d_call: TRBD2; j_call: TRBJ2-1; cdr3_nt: TGTGCCAGTTTTCCTAGCGGGAGGATTGATGAGCAGTTCTTC; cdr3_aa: CASFPSGRIDEQFF
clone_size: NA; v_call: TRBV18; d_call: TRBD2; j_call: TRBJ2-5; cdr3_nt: TGTGCCAGCTCACCGCTAGCGGGAGACCAAGAGACCCAGTACTTC; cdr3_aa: CASSPLAGDQETQYF
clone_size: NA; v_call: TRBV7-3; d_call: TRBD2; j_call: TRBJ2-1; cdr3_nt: TGTGCCAGCAGCCCAGCGGGAGAAAGCTACAATGAGCAGTTCTTC; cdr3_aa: CASSPAGESYNEQFF
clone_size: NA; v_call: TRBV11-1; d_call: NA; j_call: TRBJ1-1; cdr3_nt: TGTGCCAGCAGCCTTTATCTAAACACTGAAGCTTTCTTT; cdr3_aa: CASSLYLNTEAFF
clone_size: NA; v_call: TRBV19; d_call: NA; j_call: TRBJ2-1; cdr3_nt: TGTGCCAGTAAGCTGACATCCTACAATGAGCAGTTCTTC; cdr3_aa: CASKLTSYNEQFF
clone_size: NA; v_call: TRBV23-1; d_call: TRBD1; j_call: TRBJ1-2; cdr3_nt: TGCGCCAGCAGTCCACCTGACAGGGGCGCTATAATTAACTATGGCTACACCTTC; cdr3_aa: CASSPPDRGAIINYGYTF
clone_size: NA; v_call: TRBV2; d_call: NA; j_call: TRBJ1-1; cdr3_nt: TGTGCCAGCAGCCTCGGGATAAACACTGAAGCTTTCTTT; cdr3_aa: CASSLGINTEAFF
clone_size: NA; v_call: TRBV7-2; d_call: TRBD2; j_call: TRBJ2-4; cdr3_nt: TGTGCCAGCAGCTCACGAGCGGGAGATCCCATTCAGTACTTC; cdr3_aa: CASSSRAGDPIQYF
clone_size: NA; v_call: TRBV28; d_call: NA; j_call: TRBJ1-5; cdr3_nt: TGTGCCAGCTGGGGCGGCAATCAGCCCCAGCATTTT; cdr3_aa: CASWGGNQPQHF
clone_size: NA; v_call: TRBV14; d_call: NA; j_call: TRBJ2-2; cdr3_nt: TGTGCCAGCAGCCATAGACTCGGTCTGGCGGGGCACGGGGAGCTGTTTTTT; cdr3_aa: CASSHRLGLAGHGELFF
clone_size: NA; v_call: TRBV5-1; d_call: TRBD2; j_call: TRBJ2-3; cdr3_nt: TGCGCCAGCAGCACAACCGGGACTAGCGGGAGAAGGTTTTTAGCAGATACGCAGTATTTT; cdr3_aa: CASSTTGTSGRRFLADTQYF
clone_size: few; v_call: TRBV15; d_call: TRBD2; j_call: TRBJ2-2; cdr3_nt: TGTGCCACCAGTAGAAGCGGGGCCGCGAACACCGGGGAGCTGTTTTTT; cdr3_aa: CATSRSGAANTGELFF